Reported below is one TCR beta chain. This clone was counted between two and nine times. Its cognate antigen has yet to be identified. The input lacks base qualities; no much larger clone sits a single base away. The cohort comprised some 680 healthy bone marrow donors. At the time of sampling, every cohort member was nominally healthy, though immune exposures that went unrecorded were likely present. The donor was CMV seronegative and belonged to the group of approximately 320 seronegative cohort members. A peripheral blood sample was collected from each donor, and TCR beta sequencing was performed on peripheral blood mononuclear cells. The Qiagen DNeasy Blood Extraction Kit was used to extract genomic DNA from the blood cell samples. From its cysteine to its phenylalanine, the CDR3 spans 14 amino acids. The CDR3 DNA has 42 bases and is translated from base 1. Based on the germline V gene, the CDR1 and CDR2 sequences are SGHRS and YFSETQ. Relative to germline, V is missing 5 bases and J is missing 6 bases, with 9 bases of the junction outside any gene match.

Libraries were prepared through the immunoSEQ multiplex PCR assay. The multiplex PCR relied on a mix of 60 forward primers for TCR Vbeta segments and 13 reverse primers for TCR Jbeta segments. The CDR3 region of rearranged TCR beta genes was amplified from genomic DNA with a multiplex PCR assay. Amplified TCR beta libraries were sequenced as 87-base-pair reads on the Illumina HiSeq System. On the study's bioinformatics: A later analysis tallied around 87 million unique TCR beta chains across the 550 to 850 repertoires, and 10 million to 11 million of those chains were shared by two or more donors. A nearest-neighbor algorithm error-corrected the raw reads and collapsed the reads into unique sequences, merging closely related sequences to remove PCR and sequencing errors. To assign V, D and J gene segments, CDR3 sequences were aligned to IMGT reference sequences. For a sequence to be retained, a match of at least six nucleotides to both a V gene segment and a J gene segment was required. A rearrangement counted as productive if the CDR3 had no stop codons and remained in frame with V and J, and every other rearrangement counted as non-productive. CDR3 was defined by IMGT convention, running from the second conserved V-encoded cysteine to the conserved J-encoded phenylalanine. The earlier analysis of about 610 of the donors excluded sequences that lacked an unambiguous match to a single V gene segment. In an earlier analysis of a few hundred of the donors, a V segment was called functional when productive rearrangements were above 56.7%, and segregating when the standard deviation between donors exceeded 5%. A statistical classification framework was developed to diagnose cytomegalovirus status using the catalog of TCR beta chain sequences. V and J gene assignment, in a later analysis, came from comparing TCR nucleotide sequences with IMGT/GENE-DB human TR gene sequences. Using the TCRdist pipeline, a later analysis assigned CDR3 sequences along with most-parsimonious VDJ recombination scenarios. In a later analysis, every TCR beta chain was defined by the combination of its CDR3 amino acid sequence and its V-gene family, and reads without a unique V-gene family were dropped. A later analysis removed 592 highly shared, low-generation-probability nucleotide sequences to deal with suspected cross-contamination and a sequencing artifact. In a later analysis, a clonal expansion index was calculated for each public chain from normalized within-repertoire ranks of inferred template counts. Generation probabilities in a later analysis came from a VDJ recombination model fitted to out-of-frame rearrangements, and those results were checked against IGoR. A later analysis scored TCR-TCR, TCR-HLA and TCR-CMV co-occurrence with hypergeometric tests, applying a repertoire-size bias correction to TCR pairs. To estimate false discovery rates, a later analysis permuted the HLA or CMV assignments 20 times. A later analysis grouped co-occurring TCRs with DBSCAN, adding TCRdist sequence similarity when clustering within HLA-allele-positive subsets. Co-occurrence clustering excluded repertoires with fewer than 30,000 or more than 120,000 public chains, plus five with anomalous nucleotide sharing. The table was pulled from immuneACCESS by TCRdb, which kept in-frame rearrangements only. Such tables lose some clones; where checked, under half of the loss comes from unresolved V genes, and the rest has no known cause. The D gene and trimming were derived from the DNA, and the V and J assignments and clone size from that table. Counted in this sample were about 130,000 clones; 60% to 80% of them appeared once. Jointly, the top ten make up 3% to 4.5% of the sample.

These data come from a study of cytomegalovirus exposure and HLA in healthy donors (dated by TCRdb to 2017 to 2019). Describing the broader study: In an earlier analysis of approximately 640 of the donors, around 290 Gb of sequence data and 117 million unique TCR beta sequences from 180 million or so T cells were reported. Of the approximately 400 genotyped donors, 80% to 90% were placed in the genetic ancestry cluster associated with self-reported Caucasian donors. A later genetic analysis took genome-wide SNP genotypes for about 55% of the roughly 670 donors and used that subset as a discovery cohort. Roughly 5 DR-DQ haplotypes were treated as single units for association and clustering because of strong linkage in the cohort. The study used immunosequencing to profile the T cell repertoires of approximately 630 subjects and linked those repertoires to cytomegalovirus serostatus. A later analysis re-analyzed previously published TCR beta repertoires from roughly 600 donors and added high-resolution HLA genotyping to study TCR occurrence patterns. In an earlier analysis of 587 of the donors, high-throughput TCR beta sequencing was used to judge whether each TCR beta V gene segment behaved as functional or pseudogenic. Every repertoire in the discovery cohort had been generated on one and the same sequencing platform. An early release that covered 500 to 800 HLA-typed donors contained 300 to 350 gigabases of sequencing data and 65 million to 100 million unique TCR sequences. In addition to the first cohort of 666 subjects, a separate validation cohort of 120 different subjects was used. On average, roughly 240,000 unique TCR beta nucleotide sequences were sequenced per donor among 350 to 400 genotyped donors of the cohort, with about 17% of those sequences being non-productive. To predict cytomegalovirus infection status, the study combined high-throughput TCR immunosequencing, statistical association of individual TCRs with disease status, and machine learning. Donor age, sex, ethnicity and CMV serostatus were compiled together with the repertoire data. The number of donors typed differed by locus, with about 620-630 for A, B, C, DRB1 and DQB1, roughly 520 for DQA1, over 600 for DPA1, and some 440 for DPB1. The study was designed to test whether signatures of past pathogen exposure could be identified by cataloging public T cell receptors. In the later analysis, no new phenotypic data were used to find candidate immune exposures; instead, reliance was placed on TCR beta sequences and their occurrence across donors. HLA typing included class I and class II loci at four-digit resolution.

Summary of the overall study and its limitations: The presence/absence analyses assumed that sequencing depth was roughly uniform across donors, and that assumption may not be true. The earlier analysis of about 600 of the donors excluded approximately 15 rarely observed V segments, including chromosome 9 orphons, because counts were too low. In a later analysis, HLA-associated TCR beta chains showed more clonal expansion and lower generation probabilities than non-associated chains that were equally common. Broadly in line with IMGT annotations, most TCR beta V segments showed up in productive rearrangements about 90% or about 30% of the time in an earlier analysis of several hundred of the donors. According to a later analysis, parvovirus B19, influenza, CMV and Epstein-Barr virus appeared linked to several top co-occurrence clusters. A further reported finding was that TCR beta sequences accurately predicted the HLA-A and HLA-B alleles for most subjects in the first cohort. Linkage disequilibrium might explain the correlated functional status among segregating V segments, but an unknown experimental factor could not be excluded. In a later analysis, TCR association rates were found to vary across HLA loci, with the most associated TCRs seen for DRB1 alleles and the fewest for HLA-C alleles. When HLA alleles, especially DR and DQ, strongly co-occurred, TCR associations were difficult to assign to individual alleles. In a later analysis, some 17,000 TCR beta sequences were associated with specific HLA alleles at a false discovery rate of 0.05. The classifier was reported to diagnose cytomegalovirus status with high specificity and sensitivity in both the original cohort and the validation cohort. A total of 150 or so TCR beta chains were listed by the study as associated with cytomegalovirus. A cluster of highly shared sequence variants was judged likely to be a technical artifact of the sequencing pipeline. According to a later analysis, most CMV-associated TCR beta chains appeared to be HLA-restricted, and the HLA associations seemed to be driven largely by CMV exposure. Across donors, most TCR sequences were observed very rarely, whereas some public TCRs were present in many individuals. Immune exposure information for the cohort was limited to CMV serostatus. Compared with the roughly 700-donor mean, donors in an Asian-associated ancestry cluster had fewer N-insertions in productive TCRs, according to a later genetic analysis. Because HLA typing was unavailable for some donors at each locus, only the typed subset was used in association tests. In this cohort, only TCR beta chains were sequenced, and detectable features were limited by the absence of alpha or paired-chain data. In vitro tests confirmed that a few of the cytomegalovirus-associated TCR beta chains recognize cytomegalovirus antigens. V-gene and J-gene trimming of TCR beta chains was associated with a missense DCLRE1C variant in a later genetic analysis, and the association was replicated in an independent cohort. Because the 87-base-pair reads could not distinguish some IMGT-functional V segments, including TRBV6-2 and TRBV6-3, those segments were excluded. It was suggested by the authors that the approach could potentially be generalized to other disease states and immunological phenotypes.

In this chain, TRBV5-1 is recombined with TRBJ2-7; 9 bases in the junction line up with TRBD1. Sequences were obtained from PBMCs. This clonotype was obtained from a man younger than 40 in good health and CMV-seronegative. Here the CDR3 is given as CASRDDRGYGEQYF. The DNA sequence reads TGCGCCAGCAGGGATGACAGGGGGTACGGCGAGCAGTACTTC.